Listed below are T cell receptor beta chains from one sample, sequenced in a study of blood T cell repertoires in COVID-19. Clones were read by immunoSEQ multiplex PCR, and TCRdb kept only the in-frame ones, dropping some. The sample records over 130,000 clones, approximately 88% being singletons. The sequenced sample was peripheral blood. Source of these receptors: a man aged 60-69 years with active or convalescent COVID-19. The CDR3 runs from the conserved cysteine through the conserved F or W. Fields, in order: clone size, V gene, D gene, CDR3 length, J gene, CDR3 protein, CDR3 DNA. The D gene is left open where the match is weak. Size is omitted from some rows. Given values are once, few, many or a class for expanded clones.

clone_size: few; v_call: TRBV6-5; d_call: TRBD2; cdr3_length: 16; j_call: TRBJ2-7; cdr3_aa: CASSSRPGTSGNEQYF; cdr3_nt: TGTGCCAGCAGTTCCCGTCCCGGGACTAGCGGGAATGAGCAGTACTTC
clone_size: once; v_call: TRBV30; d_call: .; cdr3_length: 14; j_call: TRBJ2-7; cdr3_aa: CAWRVEGSSYEQYF; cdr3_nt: TGTGCCTGGAGGGTCGAGGGTAGCTCCTACGAGCAGTACTTC
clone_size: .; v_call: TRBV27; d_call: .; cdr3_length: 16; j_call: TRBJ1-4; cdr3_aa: CASSSLAGLLNEKLFF; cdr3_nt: TGTGCCAGCAGTTCTCTGGCCGGACTACTTAATGAAAAACTGTTTTTT
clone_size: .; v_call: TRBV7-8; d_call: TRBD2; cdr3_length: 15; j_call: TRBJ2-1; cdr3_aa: CASSSKSRREGEQFF; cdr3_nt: TGTGCCAGCAGCTCCAAATCTAGGCGGGAGGGCGAGCAGTTCTTC
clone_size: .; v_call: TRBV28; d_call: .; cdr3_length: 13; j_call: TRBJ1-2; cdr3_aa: CASLAGRFYGYTF; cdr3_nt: TGTGCCAGCCTCGCGGGGCGTTTCTATGGCTACACCTTC
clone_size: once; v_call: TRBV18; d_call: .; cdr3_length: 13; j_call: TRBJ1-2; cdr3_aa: CASSAQGFYGYTF; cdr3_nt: TGTGCCAGCTCGGCACAGGGCTTCTATGGCTACACCTTC
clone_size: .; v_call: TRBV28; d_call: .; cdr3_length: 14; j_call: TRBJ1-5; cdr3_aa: CASSFIRDNQPQHF; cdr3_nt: TGTGCCAGCAGTTTTATTCGGGACAATCAGCCCCAGCATTTT
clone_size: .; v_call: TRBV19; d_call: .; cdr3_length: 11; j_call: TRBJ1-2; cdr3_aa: CASTTYYGYTF; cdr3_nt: TGTGCCAGTACGACATACTATGGCTACACCTTC
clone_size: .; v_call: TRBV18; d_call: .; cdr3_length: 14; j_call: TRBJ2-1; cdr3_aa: CASSAGQPYNEQFF; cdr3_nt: TGTGCCAGCTCGGCGGGACAGCCATACAATGAGCAGTTCTTC
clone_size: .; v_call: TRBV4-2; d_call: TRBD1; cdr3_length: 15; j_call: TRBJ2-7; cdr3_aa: CASSPVGQDGYEQYF; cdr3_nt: TGTGCCAGCAGCCCCGTGGGACAGGATGGCTACGAGCAGTACTTC
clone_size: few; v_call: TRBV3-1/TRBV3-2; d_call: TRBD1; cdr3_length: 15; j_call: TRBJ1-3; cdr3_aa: CASSLTQGSGNTIYF; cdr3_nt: TGTGCCAGCAGCCTTACACAGGGGAGTGGAAACACCATATATTTT